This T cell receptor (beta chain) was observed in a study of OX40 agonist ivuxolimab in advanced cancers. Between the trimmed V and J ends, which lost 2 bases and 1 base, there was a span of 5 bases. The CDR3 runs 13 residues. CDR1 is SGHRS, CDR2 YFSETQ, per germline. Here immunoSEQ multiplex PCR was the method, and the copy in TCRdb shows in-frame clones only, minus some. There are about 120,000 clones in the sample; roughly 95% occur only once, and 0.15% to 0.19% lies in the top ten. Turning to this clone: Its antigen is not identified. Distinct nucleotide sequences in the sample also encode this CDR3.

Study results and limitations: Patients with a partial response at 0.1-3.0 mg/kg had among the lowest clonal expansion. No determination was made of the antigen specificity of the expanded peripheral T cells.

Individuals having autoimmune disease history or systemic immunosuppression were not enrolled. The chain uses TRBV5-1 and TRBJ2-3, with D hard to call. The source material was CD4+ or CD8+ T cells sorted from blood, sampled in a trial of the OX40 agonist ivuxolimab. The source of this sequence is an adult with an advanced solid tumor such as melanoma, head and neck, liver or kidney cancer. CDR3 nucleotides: TGCGCCAGCAGCTTAGGCCGCACAGATACGCAGTATTTT. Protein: CASSLGRTDTQYF.